The 17 T cell receptor beta chains below were found in one sample sequenced in a study of cytomegalovirus exposure and HLA in healthy donors. A multiplex PCR was run with 60 Vbeta primers and 13 Jbeta primers. TCRdb keeps only in-frame clones here, not all; method: immunoSEQ multiplex PCR. The data show approximately 160,000 clones, about 75% seen once. Sequencing was performed on PBMCs. Every receptor here comes from a woman between 45 and 65 years old in good health and CMV-seropositive.

In its sample, this clone was seen once. The chain joins TRBV29-1 to TRBJ2-1; maybe TRBD1 (5 bases). There are 13 residues in the CDR3. The germline gives CDR1 SQVTM, CDR2 ANQGSEA. The V and J ends lost 4 bases and 4 bases respectively, with 11 bases between them. The CDR3 DNA sequence: TGCAGCGTTGGACGACAGCAATACAATGAGCAGTTCTTC. Residues: CSVGRQQYNEQFF.

The CDR3 protein is CASLGQANTGELFF. DNA of the CDR3: TGTGCCAGCCTGGGACAGGCAAACACCGGGGAGCTGTTTTTT. The chain is built from TRBV25-1 and TRBJ2-2, with TRBD1 matching over 8 bases. The CDR3 is 14 residues long. Germline V CDR1 and CDR2: MGHDK, SYGVNS. V shed 8 bases, J shed 2 bases, and the junction held 4 bases outside the gene matches.

This clone was picked up a small number of times. The rearrangement links TRBV19 to TRBJ2-2, with TRBD1 matching 8 bases. This CDR3 is 15 amino acids long. The V segment lost 9 bases and the J segment 2 bases; nucleotides outside the gene matches: 8. CDR1 is LNHDA and CDR2 is SQIVND in the germline V gene (reference sequence). The CDR3 here is CASSDRGGNTGELFF. CDR3 DNA: TGTGCCAGCTCTGACAGGGGAGGAAACACCGGGGAGCTGTTTTTT.

The chain uses TRBV5-8 and TRBJ2-5; D is possibly TRBD2 (7 bases). Germline assignment: CDR1 SGHTS and CDR2 YDEGEE. CDR3 length: 16 amino acids. V was clipped by 4 bases and J by 5 bases, with 21 bases between them. The CDR3 region is CASSPRGGAVGETQYF. The CDR3 DNA reads TGTGCCAGCAGCCCTCGTGGGGGGGCGGTCGGGGAGACCCAGTACTTC.

This clone appeared a single time. The chain links TRBV7-2 to TRBJ2-1, with TRBD1 identical over 7 bases. The CDR3 length is 14 residues. Germline CDR1 and CDR2: SGHTA and FQGNSA. Germline trimming cut 10 bases from V and 4 bases from J; bases unmatched to any gene: 10. CDR3 bases: TGTGCCACAAATCCGGGACAGAGATACAATGAGCAGTTCTTC. Its protein product is CATNPGQRYNEQFF.

The chain couples TRBV7-8 to TRBJ2-5; weak D call: TRBD2 (6 bases). This CDR3 region has 14 residues. Germline V lookup: CDR1 SGHVS, CDR2 FQNEAQ. Trimming removed 5 bases from V and 1 base from J, with 11 bases in between. CDR3: CASSAWTTQETQYF. In nucleotides, the CDR3 is TGTGCCAGCAGCGCATGGACTACCCAAGAGACCCAGTACTTC.

V gene TRBV6-5 combines with J gene TRBJ2-5; 8 bases are a match to TRBD2. This CDR3 spans 12 amino acids. J was trimmed by 4 bases and V by 10 bases; bases with no gene match: 5. The germline V gene encodes CDR1 MNHEY and CDR2 SVGAGI. The CDR3 DNA reads TGTGCCACCCGGACTAGCACAGAGACCCAGTACTTC. Translating gives CATRTSTETQYF.

This clone showed up just once. The CDR3 protein is CASREGAGQPQHF. The CDR3 nucleotides are TGTGCCAGCAGAGAGGGGGCTGGGCAGCCCCAGCATTTT. The rearrangement joins TRBV6-6 to TRBJ1-5, with TRBD1 matching over 7 bases. V was pared by 6 bases and J by 7 bases, with 6 bases of the junction left unmatched. This CDR3 has 13 amino acids. Germline V gene lookup returns CDR1 MNHNY and CDR2 SVGAGI (reference sequence).

A remark on this clone: Germline and junction disagree at one end, which may indicate a read error. In DNA, the CDR3 is TGTTCCAGCAGCTACCCCGGACAGGGACTCGATTTT. Translation: CSSSYPGQGLDF. The chain is built from TRBV7-9 and TRBJ1-4; the match to TRBD1 covers 8 bases. The CDR3 runs 12 residues. CDR1 and CDR2 from the germline V gene are SEHNR and FQNEAQ (reference sequence).

This clone was observed a single time. J is TRBJ1-1 and V is TRBV5-6; D is undetermined. Looked up from germline, CDR1 is SGHDT and CDR2 is YYEEEE. The CDR3 sequence is 15 residues long. Deletions cut 1 base from V and 0 bases from J, with 10 bases between. The CDR3 DNA reads as TGTGCCAGCAGCTTGTTTGGGCTAATGAACACTGAAGCTTTCTTT. This gives the protein CASSLFGLMNTEAFF.

This clone was detected only a few times. The V gene is TRBV30, the J gene TRBJ1-1; perhaps TRBD1 as D (6 bases). The ends were cut back, 8 bases at V and 0 bases at J, with 16 bases in the middle. Germline values: CDR1 GTSNPN, CDR2 SVGIG (reference sequence). This CDR3 region has 14 residues. The CDR3 spells CASSLGGMNTEAFF. The CDR3 nucleotides read TGTGCCAGCAGCTTAGGGGGAATGAACACTGAAGCTTTCTTT.

Only a few counts were recorded for this clone. The gene calls are TRBV7-8 and TRBJ1-5, with D maybe TRBD1 (5 bases). Trimming took 2 bases from V and 5 from J, leaving 7 bases between them. The CDR3 runs 13 residues. Per germline, CDR1 SGHVS and CDR2 FQNEAQ. The CDR3 DNA follows: TGTGCCAGCAGCTTATGGGGGGATCAGCCCCAGCATTTT. Encoded protein: CASSLWGDQPQHF.

J is TRBJ1-5 and V is TRBV4-1; D not resolved. The CDR3 extends over 16 amino acids. Germline V gives CDR1 MGHRA, CDR2 YSYEKL. With 1 base removed from V and 3 bases from J, the gap between germline ends came to 13 bases. CDR3 protein: CASSQGRAGTNQPQHF. CDR3 DNA: TGCGCCAGCAGCCAAGGGCGGGCGGGAACCAATCAGCCCCAGCATTTT.

This clone appeared a single time. The chain links TRBV18 to TRBJ2-7; TRBD1 aligns across 10 bases. Per the germline V gene, CDR1 is KGHSH and CDR2 is LQKENI. Losses at the gene ends were 5 bases for V and 4 bases for J; bases not matched to a gene: 2. This CDR3 is 13 amino acids long. The CDR3 DNA reads as TGTGCCAGCTCATCGGGACAGGGGTACGAGCAGTACTTC. Protein: CASSSGQGYEQYF.

V is TRBV19 and J is TRBJ1-1; 9 bases match TRBD1. V trimming: 7 bases; J trimming: 4 bases; junction bases outside the gene matches: 13. CDR1 and CDR2 from the germline V gene are LNHDA and SQIVND (reference sequence). CDR3 length: 16 residues. The CDR3 DNA reads TGTGCCAGTATTAACAGGGGGCAGGGGGCGAGCACTGAAGCTTTCTTT. It specifies CASINRGQGASTEAFF.

This clone was seen ten or more times. Here the CDR3 DNA reads TGTGCCAGCAGCTCGTCCCATGAGTTCGAGAACACTGAAGCTTTCTTT. Its protein product is CASSSSHEFENTEAFF. The chain carries TRBV5-4 and TRBJ1-1; no definite D call. Germline V gene lookup returns CDR1 SGHNT and CDR2 YYREEE (reference sequence). This CDR3 has 16 amino acids. V shed 3 bases and J shed 1 base, with 16 bases lying between them.

This clone came up once. The V and J genes are TRBV19 and TRBJ1-1; D not certain. CDR1 and CDR2 (germline): LNHDA, SQIVND (reference sequence). The V gene lost 8 bases and the J gene lost 3 bases, with 7 bases spanning the gap. This CDR3 is 11 amino acids long. This chain's CDR3 is CASVYYTEAFF. The CDR3 DNA is TGTGCCAGTGTTTATTACACTGAAGCTTTCTTT.